The 10 T cell receptor beta chains presented below share a single source sample, sequenced in a study of T cells in Graves' hyperthyroidism and ophthalmopathy. TCR beta CDR3 regions were amplified from RNA transcripts. During a first-round RT-PCR of the TCR CDR3, the HTBI primer set was used. TCRdb itself ran the multiplex PCR reads through MiXCR, one entry per CDR3 protein. The data show about 720,000 distinct CDR3 sequences, with 15% to 20% seen just once and under 9.5% held by the top ten. The sample taken for sequencing was blood. All receptors come from a man between 18 and 35 years old with Graves' hyperthyroidism.

This clonotype was counted only a few times. This is likely a read error, given that the CDR3 carries no conserved phenylalanine or tryptophan at its end. The chain joins TRBV7-3 to TRBJ2-6; D perhaps matches TRBD2 (7 bases). Germline values: CDR1 SGHTA, CDR2 FQGTGA. The CDR3 has 17 amino acids. V was shortened by 5 bases and J by 2 bases, with 16 bases between the two germline ends. CDR3 protein: CASSRQGGGAGANVLTL. The CDR3, as DNA: TGTGCCAGCAGCCGCCAGGGCGGGGGCGCTGGGGCCAACGTCCTGACTCTC.

This clonotype was detected a few times. V is TRBV2 and J is TRBJ2-1; 15 nucleotides line up with TRBD2. J was trimmed by 7 bases and V by 3 bases; bases with no gene match: 1. Germline V lookup: CDR1 SNHLY, CDR2 FYNNEI. The CDR3 contains 15 residues. The CDR3 region is CASSEGLAGGNEQFF. In DNA form, the CDR3 reads TGTGCCAGCAGTGAGGGACTAGCGGGAGGTAATGAGCAGTTCTTC.

A few counts support this clonotype. This sequence may be a read error, since a much larger clone differs from it by one base. This chain connects TRBV11-3 to TRBJ1-2; tentative D call: TRBD1 (6 bases). Germline V gene lookup returns CDR1 SGHNT and CDR2 YENEEA. The length of the CDR3 is 16 residues. V was cut by 4 bases and J by 3 bases, with 18 bases left in between. CDR3 sequence: CASSSEGRRGDYGYTF. In DNA, the CDR3 is TGTGCCAGCAGCTCAGAGGGCCGGAGGGGGGACTATGGCTACACCTTC. Using reference TRBV11-3 and TRBJ1-2 for the parts outside the CDR3, the full variable domain is EAGVVQSPRYKIIEKKQPVAFWCNPISGHNTLYWYLQNLGQGPELLIRYENEEAVDDSQLPKDRFSAERLKGVDSTLKIQPAELGDSAVYLCASSSEGRRGDYGYTFGSGTRLTVV.

The V gene is TRBV2, the J gene TRBJ2-1; D is unclear. Germline assignment: CDR1 SNHLY and CDR2 FYNNEI. There are 13 residues in the CDR3. Trimming pared 7 bases from V and 4 bases from J, leaving 11 bases between. The CDR3 protein is CASKGREYNEQFF. The CDR3 DNA reads as TGTGCCAGCAAGGGCCGCGAATACAATGAGCAGTTCTTC.

This clonotype was seen repeatedly, ten times or more. The chain combines TRBV30 with TRBJ2-3; possibly TRBD2 for D (6 bases). This CDR3 has 16 amino acids. Trimming shortened V by 0 bases and J by 0 bases, and 13 bases separated the two germline ends. CDR1 is GTSNPN and CDR2 is SVGIG in the germline V gene (reference sequence). CDR3 nucleotide sequence: TGTGCCTGGAGTGTCGGACTAACCTCTAGCACAGATACGCAGTATTTT. Translating gives CAWSVGLTSSTDTQYF.

The CDR3 sequence is CSVEDRTGQFF. DNA of the CDR3: TGCAGCGTTGAAGATAGGACGGGGCAGTTCTTC. The V call is TRBV29-1, the J call TRBJ2-1; D gene ambiguous. The CDR3 is made up of 11 amino acids. The V end lost 0 bases, the J end lost 12 bases, and 9 bases lay between the germline ends. Germline CDR1 reads SQVTM; CDR2 reads ANQGSEA.

The rearrangement uses TRBV25-1 and TRBJ1-1; no firm D call. V shed 0 bases and J shed 1 base, with 9 bases lying between them. The CDR3 contains 15 residues. CDR1 and CDR2 from the germline V gene are MGHDK and SYGVNS. The CDR3: CASSEYHTQNTEAFF. The CDR3 DNA reads TGTGCCAGCAGTGAATACCACACCCAGAACACTGAAGCTTTCTTT.

J is TRBJ2-5 and V is TRBV7-3; TRBD2 aligns across 7 bases. V shed 1 base, J shed 2 bases, and the junction held 1 base outside the gene matches. CDR3 size: 14 residues. Germline V lookup: CDR1 SGHTA, CDR2 FQGTGA. The CDR3 region is CASSLMGGQETQYF. The CDR3 DNA sequence: TGTGCCAGCAGCTTAATGGGAGGGCAAGAGACCCAGTACTTC.

This clonotype showed up many times. The V gene is TRBV30, the J gene TRBJ2-1; weak D call: TRBD1 (6 bases). V was clipped by 5 bases and J by 9 bases, with 17 bases between them. The germline V gene encodes CDR1 GTSNPN and CDR2 SVGIG (reference sequence). The CDR3 length is 13 residues. This CDR3 reads CAWGGAEVGEQFF. The CDR3 nucleotides are TGTGCCTGGGGGGGCGCTGAAGTGGGTGAGCAGTTCTTC. Full variable domain (outside the CDR3, taken from reference TRBV30 and TRBJ2-1): SQTIHQWPATLVQPVGSPLSLECTVEGTSNPNLYWYRQAAGRGLQLLFYSVGIGQISSEVPQNLSASRPQDRQFILSSKKLLLSDSGFYLCAWGGAEVGEQFFGPGTRLTVL.

This clonotype was detected a few times. V usage is TRBV11-3 and J usage is TRBJ2-7; weak D call: TRBD1 (6 bases). V was clipped by 10 bases and J by 2 bases, with 18 bases between them. Germline V gives CDR1 SGHNT, CDR2 YENEEA. The CDR3 sequence is 14 residues long. The CDR3 sequence is CATARGREAYEQYF. DNA of the CDR3: TGTGCCACCGCCAGGGGACGGGAAGCCTACGAGCAGTACTTC.